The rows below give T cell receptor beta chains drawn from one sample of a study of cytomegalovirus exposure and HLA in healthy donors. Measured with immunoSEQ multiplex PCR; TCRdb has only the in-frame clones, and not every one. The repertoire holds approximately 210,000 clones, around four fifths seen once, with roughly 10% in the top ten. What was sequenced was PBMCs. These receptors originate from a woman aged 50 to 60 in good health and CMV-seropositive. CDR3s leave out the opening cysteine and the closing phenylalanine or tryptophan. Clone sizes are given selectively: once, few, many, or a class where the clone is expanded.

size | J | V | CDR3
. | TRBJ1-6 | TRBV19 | ALHGGSNSPLH
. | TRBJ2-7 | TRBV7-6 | ASSSPPERCEQY
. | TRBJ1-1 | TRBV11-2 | ASSPNTEAF
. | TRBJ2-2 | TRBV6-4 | ASSHQLGDRELF
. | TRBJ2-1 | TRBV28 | ATRTGANEQF
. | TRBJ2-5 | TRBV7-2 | ASLGQHQETQY
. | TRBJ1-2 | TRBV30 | AWTGPTGANYGYT
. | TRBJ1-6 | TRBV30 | AWSGDYNSPLH
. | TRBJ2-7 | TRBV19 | ASSTGGQGASYEQY
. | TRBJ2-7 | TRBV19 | ASSAGPLTYEQY
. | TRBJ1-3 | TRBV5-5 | ASSLTGQGRNTIY
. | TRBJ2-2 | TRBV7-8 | ASSLGAGELF
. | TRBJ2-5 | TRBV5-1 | ASSLEASEGTQY
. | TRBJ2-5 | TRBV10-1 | ASSESGLQETQY
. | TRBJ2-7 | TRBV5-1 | ASSRHPFLSSKSYEQY
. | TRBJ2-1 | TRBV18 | ASSPTPGAEQF
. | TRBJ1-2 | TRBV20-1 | SAPDRNGYT
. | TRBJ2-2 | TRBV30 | AAGSLQGSFTGELF
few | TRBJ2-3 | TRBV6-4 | ASSAVSRNTDTQY